The 32 T cell receptor beta chains reported below all come from one sample, sequenced in a study of CD8 T cells in ankylosing spondylitis. TCRdb re-called the 5' RACE reads through MiXCR, storing one row per CDR3 protein. The sample shows around 250,000 distinct CDR3 sequences, roughly 10% of them seen only once. Input material: blood, either unsorted or a sorted T cell fraction (not recorded which). The receptors stem from a male donor with ankylosing spondylitis or in good health (not recorded which).

The CDR3 spells CASSPQQGTQYF. In DNA form, the CDR3 reads TGTGCCAGCAGCCCCCAACAGGGGACCCAGTACTTC. This chain connects TRBV7-9 to TRBJ2-5; D is possibly TRBD1 (6 bases). The V and J ends lost 5 bases and 7 bases respectively, with 11 bases between them. In germline, CDR1 is SEHNR, CDR2 FQNEAQ (reference sequence). This CDR3 has 12 amino acids. Filled out from reference TRBV7-9 and TRBJ2-5, the complete variable domain reads DTGVSQNPRHKITKRGQNVTFRCDPISEHNRLYWYRQTLGQGPEFLTYFQNEAQLEKSRLLSDRFSAERPKGSFSTLEIQRTEQGDSAMYLCASSPQQGTQYFGPGTRLLVL.

Note on this clonotype: This may come from a read error, since a much larger clone is one base off. The chain employs TRBV5-1 and TRBJ2-3; a possible D gene is TRBD2 (5 bases). CDR1 is SGHRS, CDR2 YFSETQ, per germline. The CDR3 consists of 16 residues. The CDR3 coding sequence is TGCGTCAGCAGCTTGGAGGCCCGGACTGGCACAGATACGCAGTATTTT. It codes for CVSSLEARTGTDTQYF.

This clonotype was recorded a few times. The CDR3, as DNA: TGCAGTGCTAGTAGTTCAGGGGAAGGCGGCTACACCTTC. It translates to CSASSSGEGGYTF. The gene calls are TRBV20-1 and TRBJ1-2, with TRBD1 as a possible D gene (6 bases). The V end lost 3 bases, the J end lost 8 bases, and 16 bases lay between the germline ends. CDR1 DFQATT and CDR2 SNEGSKA come from the germline V gene (reference sequence). The CDR3 extends over 13 amino acids.

This clonotype was seen more than once but under ten times. The chain joins TRBV6-2 or TRBV6-3 to TRBJ2-3; D might be TRBD2 (6 bases). V was trimmed by 4 bases and J by 4 bases, leaving 12 bases between them. This CDR3 comprises 14 residues. CDR1 is MNHEY, CDR2 SVGEGT, per germline. DNA of the CDR3: TGTGCCAGCAGTTCTGGATGGGAGGCAGATACGCAGTATTTT. Protein sequence: CASSSGWEADTQYF.

This clonotype was found many times. The chain recombines TRBV5-1 with TRBJ2-5; D uncertain. Trimming shortened V by 0 bases and J by 2 bases, and 5 bases separated the two germline ends. CDR1 is SGHRS, CDR2 YFSETQ, per germline. There are 13 residues in the CDR3. This CDR3 reads CASSLARQETQYF. The CDR3 DNA sequence: TGCGCCAGCAGCTTGGCCAGGCAAGAGACCCAGTACTTC.

This chain links TRBV6-6 with TRBJ1-1; D ambiguous. Per the germline V gene, CDR1 is MNHNY and CDR2 is SVGAGI (reference sequence). This CDR3 contains 13 residues. V shed 7 bases and J shed 3 bases, with 12 bases lying between them. CDR3 bases: TGTGCCAGCACCAAGGATTCTTACACTGAAGCTTTCTTT. This gives the protein CASTKDSYTEAFF.

A word on this clonotype: Given a much more abundant clone one base away, this may be a read error. This rearrangement joins TRBV20-1 to TRBJ2-5; possible D gene TRBD2, 5 bases. V was trimmed by 5 bases and J by 1 base, leaving 14 bases between them. Looked up from germline, CDR1 is DFQATT and CDR2 is SNEGSKA (reference sequence). CDR3 length equals 14 residues. CDR3 nucleotides: TGCAGTGCTCGGGGTCGGACCTCCCAAGAGACCCAGTACTTC. This encodes CSARGRTSQETQYF.

Ten or more counts support this clonotype. The chain links TRBV20-1 to TRBJ1-2; 9 bases fit TRBD1. V lost 6 bases to trimming and J lost 4 bases; unmatched junction nucleotides: 6. The germline V gene has CDR1 DFQATT and CDR2 SNEGSKA (reference sequence). The CDR3 spans 13 residues. CDR3 loop: CSARQGVGYGYTF. The CDR3 nucleotides are TGCAGTGCAAGACAGGGGGTCGGCTATGGCTACACCTTC.

This clonotype was counted many times. The gene calls are TRBV29-1 and TRBJ2-4; D not resolved. Germline V gene data show CDR1 as SQVTM and CDR2 as ANQGSEA. The CDR3 spans 12 residues. Trimming took off 5 bases at V and 0 bases at J, with 5 bases between the two ends. The CDR3 DNA is TGCAGCGTTAGGGCAGCCAAAAACATTCAGTACTTC. Protein sequence: CSVRAAKNIQYF.

This clonotype occurred many times. The chain employs TRBV12-3 or TRBV12-4 and TRBJ2-2; D is perhaps TRBD1 or TRBD2 (6 bases each). The CDR3 consists of 13 residues. Trimming took off 3 bases at V and 6 bases at J, with 8 bases between the two ends. The CDR3 DNA sequence: TGTGCCAGCAGTTTTGGGGGGCCCGGGGAGCTGTTTTTT. Its translation is CASSFGGPGELFF.

This clonotype was observed at least ten times. The chain combines TRBV18 with TRBJ2-1; perhaps TRBD2 as D (5 bases). V gave up 3 bases and J gave up 8 bases, with 14 bases separating them. The germline V gene has CDR1 KGHSH and CDR2 LQKENI. The CDR3 covers 14 residues. CDR3 coding DNA: TGTGCCAGCTCACCCGTGGGAGTCGGGGATGAGCAGTTCTTC. Translating it yields CASSPVGVGDEQFF.

This clonotype was seen only a few times. The chain combines TRBV12-5 with TRBJ1-4, with D unresolved. The CDR3 consists of 14 residues. Trimming pared 2 bases from V and 0 bases from J, leaving 4 bases between. Germline V lookup: CDR1 LGHNT, CDR2 FRNRAP. DNA of the CDR3: TGTGCTAGTGGTTTGCTAGCAACTAATGAAAAACTGTTTTTT. This gives the protein CASGLLATNEKLFF. Filled out from reference TRBV12-5 and TRBJ1-4, the complete variable domain reads DARVTQTPRHKVTEMGQEVTMRCQPILGHNTVFWYRQTMMQGLELLAYFRNRAPLDDSGMPKDRFSAEMPDATLATLKIQPSEPRDSAVYFCASGLLATNEKLFFGSGTQLSVL.

This clonotype has a count of ten or more. V and J are TRBV20-1 and TRBJ2-3; D ambiguous. V was trimmed by 3 bases and J by 0 bases, leaving 7 bases between them. The CDR3 has 13 residues. CDR1 and CDR2 from the germline V gene are DFQATT and SNEGSKA (reference sequence). The chain's CDR3 is CSASKRSTDTQYF. The CDR3 nucleotides are TGCAGTGCTAGTAAAAGAAGCACAGATACGCAGTATTTT.

This clonotype was seen a few times. In DNA, the CDR3 is TGCGCCAGCAGTGAGTACGTCACCTACGAGCAGTACTTC. This sequence encodes CASSEYVTYEQYF. The V and J genes are TRBV10-2 and TRBJ2-7; D call uncertain. Germline values: CDR1 WSHSY, CDR2 SAAADI. The CDR3 has 13 residues. V lost 1 base, J lost 2 bases, and 6 bases lay in between.

A few counts support this clonotype. The rearrangement joins TRBV20-1 to TRBJ2-7, with TRBD2 identical over 8 bases. The CDR3 extends over 13 amino acids. V shed 3 bases and J 0 bases; nucleotides not matched to a gene: 1. Germline V gene lookup returns CDR1 DFQATT and CDR2 SNEGSKA (reference sequence). CDR3: CSASGGVSYEQYF. In nucleotides, the CDR3 is TGCAGTGCTAGCGGGGGGGTCTCCTACGAGCAGTACTTC.

This clonotype was seen at least ten times. The gene calls are TRBV5-1 and TRBJ2-1; unclear D gene. Germline-derived CDR1 and CDR2 are SGHRS and YFSETQ. Trimming removed 4 bases from V and 10 bases from J, with 9 bases in between. This CDR3 is built from 11 residues. CDR3 sequence (DNA): TGCGCCAGCAGCGCGGTGCTAGAGCAGTTCTTC. It is translated as CASSAVLEQFF.

This clonotype was observed at least ten times. V gene TRBV5-1 combines with J gene TRBJ1-2, with 7 bases fitting TRBD1. CDR1 is SGHRS and CDR2 is YFSETQ in the germline V gene. Trimming took 5 bases from V and 4 from J; bases not matched to a gene: 5. This CDR3 has 13 amino acids. This CDR3 reads CASSDREFYGYTF. The CDR3 DNA sequence: TGCGCCAGCAGTGACAGGGAGTTCTATGGCTACACCTTC.

This clonotype was counted ten times or more. The chain employs TRBV12-3 or TRBV12-4 and TRBJ1-1, with D possibly being TRBD1 (6 bases). CDR3 length equals 13 residues. Trimming shortened V by 4 bases and J by 6 bases, and 12 bases separated the two germline ends. The CDR3 DNA reads as TGTGCCAGCAGTTGGACGGAGGGGGCTGAAGCTTTCTTT. It codes for CASSWTEGAEAFF.

The chain links TRBV10-2 to TRBJ2-3; 9 nucleotides match TRBD2. Trimming at V came to 0 bases and at J to 4 bases, leaving 5 bases not matched to a gene. The germline V gene has CDR1 WSHSY and CDR2 SAAADI. This CDR3 region has 16 residues. This CDR3 reads CASSESGGGGADTQYF. DNA of the CDR3: TGCGCCAGCAGTGAGTCCGGCGGGGGGGGTGCAGATACGCAGTATTTT.

V gene TRBV6-1 combines with J gene TRBJ1-5, with TRBD1 matching over 10 bases. The CDR3 has 15 amino acids. V lost 5 bases, J lost 9 bases, and 10 bases stayed unmatched. Germline CDR1 reads MNHNS; CDR2 reads SASEGT. The CDR3 DNA sequence: TGTGCCAGCAGTCCGACGGGGACAGGGGATCGGCCCCAGCATTTT. Residues: CASSPTGTGDRPQHF.

This clonotype occurred many times. The rearrangement links TRBV20-1 to TRBJ2-7, with D perhaps being TRBD1 or TRBD2 (5 bases each). The CDR3 consists of 14 residues. V lost 6 bases to trimming and J lost 1 base, with 16 bases between them. The V gene's germline CDR1 is DFQATT and CDR2 SNEGSKA (reference sequence). Written as DNA, the CDR3 is TGCAGTGCGCCGCCCAGGGAGCAGTCCTACGAGCAGTACTTC. Translated: CSAPPREQSYEQYF.

In its sample, this clonotype was seen many times. The genes are TRBV5-1 and TRBJ2-3; 7 bases line up with TRBD2. The CDR3 is 16 residues long. Germline V CDR1 and CDR2: SGHRS, YFSETQ. The trim removed 3 bases at V and 0 bases at J, leaving 7 bases unmatched. This chain's CDR3 is CASSSGWGGSTDTQYF. The CDR3 DNA sequence: TGCGCCAGCAGCTCAGGCTGGGGGGGAAGCACAGATACGCAGTATTTT.

This clonotype was counted ten times or more. This chain links TRBV5-1 with TRBJ1-5, with D hard to call. There are 13 residues in the CDR3. From germline, CDR1 is SGHRS and CDR2 YFSETQ. The V gene lost 2 bases and the J gene lost 1 base, with 4 bases spanning the gap. CDR3 DNA: TGCGCCAGCAGCTTTGGCAGCAATCAGCCCCAGCATTTT. This gives the protein CASSFGSNQPQHF.

The genes are TRBV5-1 and TRBJ2-2; 8 bases are shared with TRBD1. Losses at the gene ends were 4 bases for V and 6 bases for J; bases not matched to a gene: 5. CDR1 is SGHRS, CDR2 YFSETQ, per germline. The CDR3 contains 14 residues. CDR3 sequence reads: CASSPGQGPGELFF. The CDR3 coding sequence is TGCGCCAGCAGCCCCGGACAGGGACCCGGGGAGCTGTTTTTT.

This clonotype was counted ten times or more. The V gene is TRBV9, the J gene TRBJ2-5; 7 positions agree with TRBD1. V gave up 1 base and J gave up 4 bases; unmatched junction bases: 4. The CDR3 runs to 14 residues. Germline V gene sequence: CDR1 SGDLS, CDR2 YYNGEE. This CDR3 is CASSVSGGRETQYF. CDR3 in DNA: TGTGCCAGCAGCGTATCAGGGGGTAGAGAGACCCAGTACTTC.

This clonotype has a handful of counts. The chain employs TRBV12-3 or TRBV12-4 and TRBJ1-2, with D possibly being TRBD1 (5 bases). V dropped 6 bases and J dropped 4 bases, with 6 bases sitting between them. This CDR3 is 11 amino acids long. DNA of the CDR3: TGTGCCAGCAGGGGGCCCTATGGCTACACCTTC. Translating it yields CASRGPYGYTF.

J is TRBJ2-7 and V is TRBV7-9; TRBD2 might be the D (6 bases). The ends were cut back, 5 bases at V and 3 bases at J, with 11 bases in the middle. Germline loops: CDR1 SEHNR, CDR2 FQNEAQ (reference sequence). The CDR3 sequence is 13 residues long. DNA of the CDR3: TGTGCCAGCAGCCTCCACGGGGGCTACGAGCAGTACTTC. Translation gives CASSLHGGYEQYF.

This clonotype was seen many times. The chain combines TRBV5-1 with TRBJ1-1, with D uncertain. Germline CDR1 reads SGHRS; CDR2 reads YFSETQ. Trimming cost V 2 bases and J 4 bases, with 18 bases left between them. The CDR3 consists of 16 residues. CDR3 in DNA: TGCGCCAGCAGCTTTAACCCCTCGGGGATCGGCACTGAAGCTTTCTTT. It encodes CASSFNPSGIGTEAFF. Supplemented by reference TRBV5-1 and TRBJ1-1, the full variable domain reads KAGVTQTPRYLIKTRGQQVTLSCSPISGHRSVSWYQQTPGQGLQFLFEYFSETQRNKGNFPGRFSGRQFSNSRSEMNVSTLELGDSALYLCASSFNPSGIGTEAFFGQGTRLTVV.

In its sample, this clonotype was seen many times. The chain couples TRBV9 to TRBJ2-2; D not certain. The germline V and J ends were trimmed by 2 bases and 2 bases, with 4 bases remaining between them. The CDR3 sequence is 13 residues long. Germline V gives CDR1 SGDLS, CDR2 YYNGEE. This CDR3 is CASSVTNTGELFF. CDR3 DNA: TGTGCCAGCAGCGTGACTAACACCGGGGAGCTGTTTTTT.

The chain couples TRBV5-1 to TRBJ1-1; 11 bases map to TRBD1. With 7 bases clipped from V and 7 bases from J, the junction kept 6 bases outside the gene matches. Germline V lookup: CDR1 SGHRS, CDR2 YFSETQ. This CDR3 is built from 13 residues. The CDR3 DNA follows: TGCGCCAGCCAAGGACAGGGGGCGGATGAAGCTTTCTTT. Its translation is CASQGQGADEAFF. The complete variable domain, with remaining parts taken from reference TRBV5-1 and TRBJ1-1, reads KAGVTQTPRYLIKTRGQQVTLSCSPISGHRSVSWYQQTPGQGLQFLFEYFSETQRNKGNFPGRFSGRQFSNSRSEMNVSTLELGDSALYLCASQGQGADEAFFGQGTRLTVV.

The chain carries TRBV7-9 and TRBJ1-2; D unresolved. The V gene's germline CDR1 is SEHNR and CDR2 FQNEAQ (reference sequence). Deletions cut 0 bases from V and 3 bases from J, with 8 bases between. The CDR3 has 14 residues. CDR3 loop: CASSLAVDYYGYTF. As DNA, the CDR3 is TGTGCCAGCAGCTTAGCAGTAGACTACTATGGCTACACCTTC.

The table lists this clonotype with many counts. This chain links TRBV29-1 with TRBJ2-7; D possibly corresponds to TRBD2 (6 bases). Germline V gene lookup returns CDR1 SQVTM and CDR2 ANQGSEA. There are 11 residues in the CDR3. V was cut by 1 base and J by 5 bases, with 6 bases left in between. CDR3 in amino acids: CSVEGGDEQYF. The CDR3 DNA follows: TGCAGCGTTGAAGGGGGGGACGAGCAGTACTTC.